The present T cell receptor (beta chain) was sequenced within a study of beta chain features in type 1 diabetes. Study-level results: Type 1 diabetes patients showed a moderate but significant shortening of TCRB CDR3s in all four CD4+ subsets. There were fewer insertions and more deletions at the VDJ junctions of type 1 diabetes patients.

Reverse transcribing all isolated RNA meant expressed TCRB transcripts were sequenced. Repertoires were generated with immunoSEQ multiplex PCR, while TCRdb's copy carries only in-frame clones and drops some. This sample yields 160,000 or so clones, of which around 8% are seen a single time; around 0.56% belongs to the top ten. This clone came up a few times. Its antigen is not identified. Via CD45RO/CCR7/CD25/CD127/CD95/CD27, cells of the CD4+ naive, central memory, regulatory and stem cell-like memory subsets were sorted. Every sorted population was more than 95% pure. V shed 2 bases and J shed 5 bases, with 16 bases lying between them. Germline CDR1 MNHNY, CDR2 SVGAGI (reference sequence). The CDR3 is 16 amino acids.

This chain connects TRBV6-6 to TRBJ2-1; TRBD2 might be the D (7 bases). The clonotype originates from a woman aged 18-35 years with type 1 diabetes. The sequencing sample was made of central memory CD4+ T cells from blood. The CDR3, as DNA: TGTGCCAGCAGTTACACCCTTGCGGGGGCGGACAATGAGCAGTTCTTC. As protein: CASSYTLAGADNEQFF.